The 15 T cell receptor beta chains below were found in one sample sequenced in a study of T cells in localized non-small cell lung cancer. Profiling relied on immunoSEQ multiplex PCR, and the TCRdb table lists in-frame clones only, not all of them. The sample contains tens of thousands of clones, about 90% of which appear only once. The source was peripheral blood, collected before any cancer treatment. All receptors come from a man aged 35-69 years with stage I lung adenocarcinoma.

With regard to this clone: The sample holds other DNA sequences that translate to the same CDR3. V usage is TRBV9 and J usage is TRBJ2-5; 9 bases map to TRBD1. Germline values: CDR1 SGDLS, CDR2 YYNGEE. Losses at the gene ends were 0 bases for V and 5 bases for J; bases not matched to a gene: 2. CDR3 size: 14 residues. The CDR3 bases are TGTGCCAGCAGCGTAGTAGGACAGGGGGAGACCCAGTACTTC. Translation: CASSVVGQGETQYF.

On this clone: The junction differs from germline at one of its ends, possibly a read error. The chain has TRBV7-7 and TRBJ2-5; D is perhaps TRBD1 or TRBD2 (5 bases each). The germline gives CDR1 SSHAT, CDR2 FNYEAQ (reference sequence). This CDR3 is built from 15 residues. The CDR3 nucleotides are TGTGCTAGCAGCTCGGGACGGCAGATACAAGAGACCCAGTACTTC. The encoded protein is CASSSGRQIQETQYF.

Turning to this clone: One junction end disagrees with the germline gene, perhaps due to a read error. Here the CDR3 reads CANSQGQGSYEQYF. For the CDR3, the DNA is TGCGCCAACAGCCAGGGACAGGGCTCCTACGAGCAGTACTTC. The J gene is TRBJ2-7, the V gene TRBV5-1; 9 nucleotides line up with TRBD1. Germline V gives CDR1 SGHRS, CDR2 YFSETQ. This CDR3 has 14 residues.

The chain is built from TRBV5-4 and TRBJ2-7; 7 bases fit TRBD1. The CDR3 runs to 15 residues. V shed 0 bases and J 2 bases; nucleotides not matched to a gene: 5. The V gene's germline CDR1 is SGHNT and CDR2 YYREEE (reference sequence). The CDR3 sequence is CASSLGTGDPYEQYF. The CDR3 nucleotides are TGTGCCAGCAGCTTGGGTACAGGGGACCCCTACGAGCAGTACTTC.

The chain has TRBV6-6 and TRBJ1-2; D unclear. CDR1 is MNHNY, CDR2 SVGAGI, per germline (reference sequence). This CDR3 has 13 residues. Trimming took off 9 bases at V and 8 bases at J, with 19 bases between the two ends. The CDR3 here is CASSTEPTMGYTF. The CDR3 bases are TGTGCCAGTTCGACTGAACCAACTATGGGCTACACCTTC.

The rearrangement joins TRBV7-3 to TRBJ2-3; 8 bases align to TRBD2. Looked up from germline, CDR1 is SGHTA and CDR2 is FQGTGA. This CDR3 contains 15 residues. Trimming took 2 bases from V and 8 from J; bases not matched to a gene: 9. CDR3 nucleotide sequence: TGTGCCAGCAGCTTAGCCAGCGGGAGCTATGGTACGCAGTATTTT. This gives the protein CASSLASGSYGTQYF.

This clone has a single count. This chain connects TRBV7-9 to TRBJ1-1; D remains unclear. Germline CDR1 is SEHNR and CDR2 is FQNEAQ (reference sequence). The CDR3 has 14 residues. Trimming removed 1 base from V and 4 bases from J, with 10 bases in between. The CDR3 loop is CASSLEMMGTEAFF. CDR3 DNA sequence: TGTGCCAGCAGCTTAGAGATGATGGGCACTGAAGCTTTCTTT.

The chain employs TRBV11-3 and TRBJ2-3, with D possibly TRBD1 on 6 matching bases. The germline V gene has CDR1 SGHNT and CDR2 YENEEA. Deletions cut 5 bases from V and 9 bases from J, with 18 bases between. This CDR3 is built from 14 residues. The CDR3 DNA reads TGTGCCAGCAGCATAAGGACAGAAGGGGAAACGCAGTATTTT. Amino acids: CASSIRTEGETQYF.

The V and J genes are TRBV5-6 and TRBJ2-5, with TRBD1 matching 11 bases. This CDR3 is built from 15 residues. Germline CDR1 and CDR2: SGHDT and YYEEEE. Trimming at V came to 4 bases and at J to 7 bases, leaving 9 bases not matched to a gene. The CDR3 loop reads CASSQRTGGLGTQYF. Written as DNA, the CDR3 is TGTGCCAGCAGCCAAAGGACAGGGGGCTTGGGGACCCAGTACTTC.

V is TRBV5-1 and J is TRBJ1-2; maybe TRBD1 (6 bases). The V gene's germline CDR1 is SGHRS and CDR2 YFSETQ. The CDR3 loop spans 15 amino acids. V lost 0 bases and J lost 6, with 15 bases in between. The CDR3 region is CASSLDRGTYNGYTF. In DNA, the CDR3 is TGCGCCAGCAGCTTGGACAGAGGGACATATAATGGCTACACCTTC.

Comments on this clone: Germline and junction disagree at one end, which may indicate a read error. The V gene is TRBV2, the J gene TRBJ2-7; 7 bases map to TRBD2. The germline V gene encodes CDR1 SNHLY and CDR2 FYNNEI. This CDR3 spans 15 amino acids. DNA of the CDR3: TGTGCCAGCAGGGAAGAAATAGCGGGTTCCTACGAGCAGTACTTC. This translates into CASREEIAGSYEQYF.

The chain employs TRBV5-4 and TRBJ1-2, with D uncertain. The CDR3 consists of 14 residues. Germline CDR1 SGHNT, CDR2 YYREEE (reference sequence). CDR3 bases: TGTGTGTCTCGCGAGGGCGCCGATAACTATGGCTACACCTTC. This sequence encodes CVSREGADNYGYTF.

This sequence joins TRBV19 and TRBJ2-1; D gene unclear. Trimming left V 7 bases short and J 4 bases short, with 11 bases between. The CDR3 is 13 residues long. The germline gives CDR1 LNHDA, CDR2 SQIVND (reference sequence). CDR3 amino acids: CASIQPGYNEQFF. In nucleotides, the CDR3 is TGTGCCAGTATCCAACCGGGTTACAATGAGCAGTTCTTC.

The rearrangement joins TRBV5-4 to TRBJ2-1; TRBD2 might be the D (6 bases). Trimming removed 4 bases from V and 7 bases from J, with 15 bases in between. The CDR3 totals 14 residues. Per germline, CDR1 SGHNT and CDR2 YYREEE (reference sequence). Written as DNA, the CDR3 is TGTGCCAGCAGCCCCAAAACTAGCTTGAATGAGCAGTTCTTC. Protein product: CASSPKTSLNEQFF. Full variable domain (outside the CDR3, taken from reference TRBV5-4 and TRBJ2-1): ETGVTQSPTHLIKTRGQQVTLRCSSQSGHNTVSWYQQALGQGPQFIFQYYREEENGRGNFPPRFSGLQFPNYSSELNVNALELDDSALYLCASSPKTSLNEQFFGPGTRLTVL.

V gene TRBV6-5 combines with J gene TRBJ2-7, with D uncertain. Trimming removed 0 bases from V and 2 bases from J, with 8 bases in between. CDR1 is MNHEY and CDR2 is SVGAGI in the germline V gene. The CDR3 loop spans 14 amino acids. The CDR3 nucleotides read TGTGCCAGCAGTTACTCGTGGGATACCTACGAGCAGTACTTC. Protein sequence: CASSYSWDTYEQYF.